What follows are 29 T cell receptor beta chains derived from one specimen sequenced in a study of blood T cell repertoires in COVID-19. Some clones are missing from TCRdb's copy, which holds only in-frame ones; the method was immunoSEQ multiplex PCR. The sample records 300,000 or so clones, 87% being singletons. Sample: PBMCs or T cells enriched from blood (not recorded which). Source of these receptors: a woman under 40 who had recovered from COVID-19.

The rearrangement uses TRBV3-1 (or the pseudogene TRBV3-2) and TRBJ1-2; D not certain. The V end lost 8 bases, the J end lost 5 bases, and 9 bases lay between the germline ends. The CDR3 has 11 residues. The germline gives CDR1 LGHDT, CDR2 YNNKEL (reference sequence). Here the CDR3 DNA reads TGTGCCAGCGGCACGACTTATGGCTACACCTTC. Its protein is CASGTTYGYTF.

The gene calls are TRBV3-1 (or the pseudogene TRBV3-2) and TRBJ1-1, with 7 bases fitting TRBD1. This CDR3 spans 16 amino acids. CDR1 and CDR2 (germline): LGHDT, YNNKEL (reference sequence). The junction had 8 bases not matched to a gene; V was cut back by 3 bases and J by 1 base. The CDR3: CASSHFEQGGNTEAFF. CDR3 bases: TGTGCCAGCAGCCATTTCGAGCAGGGGGGGAACACTGAAGCTTTCTTT.

This clone was seen just once. The sample holds other DNA sequences that translate to the same CDR3. The chain is built from TRBV4-3 and TRBJ2-7; 8 bases align to TRBD1. Germline-derived CDR1 and CDR2 are LGHNA and YSLEER. V shed 0 bases, J shed 0 bases, and the junction held 4 bases outside the gene matches. This CDR3 comprises 16 residues. For the CDR3, the DNA is TGCGCCAGCAGCCAAGATCCGGGGACAGGCTCCTACGAGCAGTACTTC. It is translated as CASSQDPGTGSYEQYF.

V usage is TRBV19 and J usage is TRBJ2-5; TRBD2 agrees at 8 bases. After removal of 7 bases from V and 5 bases from J, the junction contained 12 bases not matched to a gene. The germline gives CDR1 LNHDA, CDR2 SQIVND (reference sequence). The CDR3 is made up of 15 amino acids. The CDR3 here is CASKTGGGPGETQYF. DNA for the CDR3: TGTGCCAGTAAGACCGGCGGGGGGCCCGGGGAGACCCAGTACTTC.

This chain uses TRBV27 with TRBJ2-7, with 11 positions matching TRBD1. J was trimmed by 6 bases and V by 6 bases; bases with no gene match: 4. This CDR3 comprises 13 residues. Germline loops: CDR1 MNHEY, CDR2 SMNVEV (reference sequence). The CDR3, as DNA: TGTGCCAGCAGGGACAGGGGGCAGGGCGAGCAGTACTTC. This sequence encodes CASRDRGQGEQYF.

A single count supports this clone. V is TRBV6-1 and J is TRBJ2-7; tentative D call: TRBD1 (5 bases). The CDR3 runs 15 residues. CDR1 and CDR2 (germline): MNHNS, SASEGT. Deletions cut 1 base from V and 5 bases from J, with 15 bases between. CDR3 residues: CASSEVQGWIDEQYF. The CDR3 region has the DNA TGTGCCAGCAGTGAAGTTCAGGGTTGGATCGACGAGCAGTACTTC.

The count of this clone is one. This rearrangement joins TRBV4-1 to TRBJ2-7, with 7 positions matching TRBD2. J lost 4 bases, V lost 4 bases, and 7 bases had no gene match. The CDR3 is 14 amino acids. The germline V gene has CDR1 MGHRA and CDR2 YSYEKL. The CDR3 spells CASSLRAGEYEQYF. The CDR3 region has the DNA TGCGCCAGCAGCCTGCGGGCGGGGGAATACGAGCAGTACTTC.

The genes are TRBV4-3 and TRBJ1-3, with 7 bases aligning to TRBD1. Germline CDR1 reads LGHNA; CDR2 reads YSLEER. V shed 4 bases and J 3 bases; nucleotides not matched to a gene: 3. This CDR3 contains 14 residues. The CDR3 is CASSRGDSGNTIYF. CDR3 nucleotides: TGCGCCAGCAGCCGAGGGGACAGTGGAAACACCATATATTTT.

The gene calls are TRBV7-3 and TRBJ1-1; D gene unclear. CDR1 is SGHTA and CDR2 is FQGTGA in the germline V gene. The V and J ends lost 5 bases and 2 bases respectively, with 18 bases between them. The CDR3 is 16 amino acids. DNA for the CDR3: TGTGCCAGCAGCCCACCCGGGCGGGCGGGAAACACTGAAGCTTTCTTT. This translates into CASSPPGRAGNTEAFF.

The chain has TRBV30 and TRBJ1-1; 9 bases map to TRBD1. The CDR3 loop spans 13 amino acids. V lost 3 bases and J lost 4; bases outside the gene matches: 3. From germline, CDR1 is GTSNPN and CDR2 SVGIG (reference sequence). The CDR3 reads CAWSRDRATEAFF. The CDR3 nucleotides read TGTGCCTGGAGCCGGGACAGGGCCACTGAAGCTTTCTTT.

The V and J genes are TRBV7-2 and TRBJ1-2, with a tentative D call TRBD1 (6 bases). Germline CDR1 is SGHTA and CDR2 is FQGNSA. V lost 1 base and J 4 bases, leaving 10 bases between the germline ends. The CDR3 is made up of 14 amino acids. CDR3 amino acids: CASSLVSDSYGYTF. CDR3 nucleotides: TGTGCCAGCAGCTTAGTATCGGACAGCTATGGCTACACCTTC.

The chain employs TRBV6-4 and TRBJ2-6; TRBD2 agrees at 8 bases. Germline lookup yields CDR1 MRHNA and CDR2 SNTAGT. V trimming: 3 bases; J trimming: 0 bases; junction bases outside the gene matches: 10. The CDR3 length is 19 residues. This CDR3 is CASSETPSGQISGANVLTF. The CDR3 region has the DNA TGTGCCAGCAGTGAAACCCCTAGCGGGCAAATCTCTGGGGCCAACGTCCTGACTTTC.

The gene calls are TRBV5-1 and TRBJ1-2; D may be TRBD1 (6 bases). Trimming left V 0 bases short and J 1 base short, with 7 bases between. Germline values: CDR1 SGHRS, CDR2 YFSETQ. The CDR3 totals 14 residues. The CDR3 DNA follows: TGCGCCAGCAGCTTGGAGGGGGTTAACTATGGCTACACCTTC. Protein product: CASSLEGVNYGYTF.

V usage is TRBV6-2 or TRBV6-3 and J usage is TRBJ1-6; TRBD1 might be the D (6 bases). CDR3 length equals 12 residues. V was trimmed by 5 bases and J by 7 bases, leaving 6 bases between them. CDR1 is MNHEY and CDR2 is SVGEGT in the germline V gene. The CDR3 sequence: CASSQGNSPLHF. CDR3 sequence (DNA): TGTGCCAGCAGTCAGGGGAATTCACCCCTCCACTTT.

V is TRBV5-6 and J is TRBJ1-6, with D unclear. V was cut by 1 base and J by 0 bases, with 14 bases left in between. Germline CDR1 SGHDT, CDR2 YYEEEE. CDR3 length: 18 amino acids. The CDR3, as DNA: TGTGCCAGCAGCTTGCGGCCCGACGGGAGCTCCTATAATTCACCCCTCCACTTT. It yields the protein CASSLRPDGSSYNSPLHF.

Comments on this clone: The limits of the CDR3 on the DNA are not certain, so only TCRdb's listed CDR3 is given. The rearrangement links TRBV5-6 to TRBJ1-3; TRBD1 is the table's D call, not checked against the DNA. The CDR3 comprises 18 residues, both ends counted. The germline V gene has CDR1 SGHDT and CDR2 YYEEEE. The CDR3 reads CASSLKVPRATLETPYIF.

The rearrangement links TRBV18 to TRBJ2-1, with D possibly matching TRBD1 (5 bases). V shed 2 bases and J shed 7 bases, with 15 bases lying between them. Germline V gives CDR1 KGHSH, CDR2 LQKENI. CDR3 length: 15 amino acids. CDR3 nucleotide sequence: TGTGCCAGCTCACCAAATGGGGCCCCTGTGAATGAGCAGTTCTTC. The encoded protein is CASSPNGAPVNEQFF.

The chain links TRBV19 to TRBJ2-1; D is perhaps TRBD2 (6 bases). CDR3 size: 16 residues. Per germline, CDR1 LNHDA and CDR2 SQIVND (reference sequence). Trimming pared 7 bases from V and 5 bases from J, leaving 21 bases between. CDR3 in amino acids: CASNDPGRGANNEQFF. DNA for the CDR3: TGTGCCAGTAACGATCCCGGGCGGGGCGCGAACAATGAGCAGTTCTTC.

In DNA form, the CDR3 reads TGTGCCAGCAGTTTGACAGGGGGCTCAGCCTCCTACGAGCAGTACTTC. Its translation is CASSLTGGSASYEQYF. The chain combines TRBV6-5 with TRBJ2-7; 10 bases are a match to TRBD1. Trimming removed 4 bases from V and 0 bases from J; junction bases left unmatched: 6. CDR1 is MNHEY and CDR2 is SVGAGI in the germline V gene. The CDR3 contains 16 residues.

V gene TRBV12-3 or TRBV12-4 combines with J gene TRBJ1-1; D perhaps matches TRBD1 (5 bases). V lost 5 bases to trimming and J lost 6 bases, with 13 bases between them. CDR3 length: 13 residues. The CDR3 region is CASSPAGGAEAFF. As DNA, the CDR3 is TGTGCCAGCAGTCCCGCGGGGGGGGCTGAAGCTTTCTTT.

The chain combines TRBV10-2 with TRBJ2-2; 8 bases agree with TRBD2. CDR3 length: 16 amino acids. Germline assignment: CDR1 WSHSY and CDR2 SAAADI. Trimming at V came to 6 bases and at J to 1 base, leaving 7 bases not matched to a gene. The CDR3 spells CASRDSGGRNTGELFF. CDR3 coding DNA: TGCGCCAGCAGGGACTCGGGGGGGAGGAACACCGGGGAGCTGTTTTTT.

As regards this clone: In the same sample, other DNA sequences code for this CDR3. The genes are TRBV10-3 and TRBJ1-5; D possibly corresponds to TRBD1 (6 bases). CDR1 ENHRY and CDR2 SYGVKD come from the germline V gene. CDR3 size: 15 residues. V lost 2 bases, J lost 3 bases, and 11 bases lay in between. The CDR3 coding sequence is TGTGCCATCAGTGAGAGCAGGGGTTCCAATCAGCCCCAGCATTTT. Its protein is CAISESRGSNQPQHF.

The rearrangement joins TRBV5-1 to TRBJ2-7; D may be TRBD1 (6 bases). CDR1 and CDR2 from the germline V gene are SGHRS and YFSETQ. The CDR3 is 14 amino acids. V was trimmed by 4 bases and J by 2 bases, leaving 13 bases between them. CDR3: CASSHPGQAYEQYF. DNA of the CDR3: TGCGCCAGCAGCCACCCGGGACAAGCCTACGAGCAGTACTTC.

This sequence joins TRBV9 and TRBJ1-6, with D possibly being TRBD1 (5 bases). V lost 1 base and J 7 bases, leaving 6 bases between the germline ends. The germline V gene encodes CDR1 SGDLS and CDR2 YYNGEE. The CDR3 has 13 residues. Here the CDR3 reads CASSVPGNSPLHF. The CDR3 DNA reads as TGTGCCAGCAGCGTACCAGGGAATTCACCCCTCCACTTT.

The CDR3 sequence is CASSLEYARGRNEQYF. The CDR3, as DNA: TGTGCCAGCAGTTTAGAATACGCCAGGGGCCGTAACGAGCAGTACTTC. The chain couples TRBV27 to TRBJ2-7, with D perhaps TRBD1 (6 bases). Germline CDR1 MNHEY, CDR2 SMNVEV (reference sequence). The CDR3 extends over 16 amino acids. The V gene lost 2 bases and the J gene lost 5 bases, with 19 bases spanning the gap.

This clone was detected a few times. V usage is TRBV2 and J usage is TRBJ2-1; TRBD1 aligns across 7 bases. In germline, CDR1 is SNHLY, CDR2 FYNNEI. The CDR3 extends over 18 amino acids. With V trimmed by 6 bases and J by 4 bases, 18 bases remained unmatched. Here the CDR3 DNA reads TGTGCCAGCAGCCCTCAAGCAGTGCTGGGACAGATTTACAATGAGCAGTTCTTC. Its protein product is CASSPQAVLGQIYNEQFF.

The chain combines TRBV19 with TRBJ1-1, with 8 bases identical to TRBD1. Trimming at V came to 3 bases and at J to 4 bases, leaving 7 bases not matched to a gene. Germline V lookup: CDR1 LNHDA, CDR2 SQIVND (reference sequence). CDR3 size: 15 residues. The CDR3 is CASSIRGQGFTEAFF. The CDR3 DNA reads as TGTGCCAGTAGTATCCGCGGACAGGGTTTCACTGAAGCTTTCTTT.

This clone has just a few counts. CDR3 in amino acids: CASSATGTGAEQYF. Here the CDR3 DNA reads TGCGCCAGCAGCGCCACCGGGACAGGGGCCGAGCAGTACTTC. The chain employs TRBV5-1 and TRBJ2-7; 10 positions match TRBD1. The CDR3 has 14 residues. With V trimmed by 4 bases and J by 6 bases, 7 bases remained unmatched. Germline values: CDR1 SGHRS, CDR2 YFSETQ.

This rearrangement joins TRBV18 to TRBJ1-2; a weak D match, TRBD1 (5 bases). Trimming removed 4 bases at V and 1 base at J, with 13 bases between. The V gene's germline CDR1 is KGHSH and CDR2 LQKENI. The CDR3 sequence is 15 residues long. The CDR3 nucleotides are TGTGCCAGCTCACTAGGACACTCGAATAACTATGGCTACACCTTC. It encodes CASSLGHSNNYGYTF. The full variable domain, in which reference TRBV18 and TRBJ1-2 provide the parts outside the CDR3, is NAGVMQNPRHLVRRRGQEARLRCSPMKGHSHVYWYRQLPEEGLKFMVYLQKENIIDESGMPKERFSAEFPKEGPSILRIQQVVRGDSAAYFCASSLGHSNNYGYTFGSGTRLTVV.